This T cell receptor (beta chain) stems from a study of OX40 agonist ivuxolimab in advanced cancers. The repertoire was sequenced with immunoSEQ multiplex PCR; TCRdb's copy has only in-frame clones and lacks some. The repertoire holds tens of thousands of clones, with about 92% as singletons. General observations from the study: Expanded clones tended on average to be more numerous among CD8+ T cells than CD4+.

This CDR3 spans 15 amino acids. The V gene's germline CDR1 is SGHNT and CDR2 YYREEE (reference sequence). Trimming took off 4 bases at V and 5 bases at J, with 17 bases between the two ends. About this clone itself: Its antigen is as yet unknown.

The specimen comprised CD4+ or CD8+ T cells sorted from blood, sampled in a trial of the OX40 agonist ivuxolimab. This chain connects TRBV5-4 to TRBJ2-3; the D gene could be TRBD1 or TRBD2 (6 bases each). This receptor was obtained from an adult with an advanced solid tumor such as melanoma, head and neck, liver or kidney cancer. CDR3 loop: CASSQTEGGKDTQYF. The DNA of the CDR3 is TGTGCCAGCAGCCAAACTGAGGGGGGTAAAGATACGCAGTATTTT.